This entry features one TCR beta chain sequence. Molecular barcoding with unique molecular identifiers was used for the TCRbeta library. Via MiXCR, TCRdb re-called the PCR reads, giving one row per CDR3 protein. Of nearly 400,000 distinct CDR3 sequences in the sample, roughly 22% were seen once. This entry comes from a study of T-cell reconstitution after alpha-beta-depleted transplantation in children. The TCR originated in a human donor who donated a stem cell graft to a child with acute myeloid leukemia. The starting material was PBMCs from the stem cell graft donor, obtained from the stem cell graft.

The CDR3 loop is CASRGVKGGRSSYEQYF. The DNA for the CDR3 is TGTGCCAGCAGGGGCGTCAAGGGGGGCCGTAGCTCCTACGAGCAGTACTTC. The chain carries TRBV12-3 or TRBV12-4 and TRBJ2-7; D possibly uses TRBD1 or TRBD2 (6 bases each). The CDR3 is 17 amino acids. Between the trimmed V and J ends, which lost 6 bases and 0 bases, there was a span of 21 bases.